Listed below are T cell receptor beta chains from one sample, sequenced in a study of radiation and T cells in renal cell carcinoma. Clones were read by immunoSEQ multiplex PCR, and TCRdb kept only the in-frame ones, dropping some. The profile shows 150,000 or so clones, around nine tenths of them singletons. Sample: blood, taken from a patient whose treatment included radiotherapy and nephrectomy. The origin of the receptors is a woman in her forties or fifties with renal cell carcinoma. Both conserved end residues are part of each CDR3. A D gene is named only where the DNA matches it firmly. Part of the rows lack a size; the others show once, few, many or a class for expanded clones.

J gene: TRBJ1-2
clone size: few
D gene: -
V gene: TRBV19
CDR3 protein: CASSIEGGRSGYTF
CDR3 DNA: TGTGCCAGTAGTATAGAAGGGGGGAGGAGCGGCTACACCTTC

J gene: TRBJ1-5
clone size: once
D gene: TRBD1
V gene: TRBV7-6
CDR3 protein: CASSLGDRAGQPQHF
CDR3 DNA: TGTGCCAGCAGCTTAGGGGACAGGGCCGGTCAGCCCCAGCATTTT

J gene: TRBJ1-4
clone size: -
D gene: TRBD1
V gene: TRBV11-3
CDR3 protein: CASSQAGQTSSEKLFF
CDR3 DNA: TGTGCCAGCAGCCAAGCGGGACAGACCTCTTCGGAAAAACTGTTTTTT

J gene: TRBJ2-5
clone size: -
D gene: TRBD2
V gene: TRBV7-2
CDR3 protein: CASSFDRVAGGKETQYF
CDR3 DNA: TGTGCCAGCAGCTTTGATAGGGTAGCGGGGGGGAAAGAGACCCAGTACTTC

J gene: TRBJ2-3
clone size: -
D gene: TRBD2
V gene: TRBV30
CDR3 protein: CAWSIGGGGTDTQYF
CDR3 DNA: TGTGCCTGGAGTATTGGGGGGGGTGGCACAGATACGCAGTATTTT

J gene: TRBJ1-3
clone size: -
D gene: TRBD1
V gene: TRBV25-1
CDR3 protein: CASASQGQGRNTIYF
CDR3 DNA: TGTGCCAGCGCCTCCCAGGGACAGGGAAGAAACACCATATATTTT

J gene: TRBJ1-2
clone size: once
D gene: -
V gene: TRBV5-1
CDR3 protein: CASSLDPQVGYTF
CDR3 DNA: TGCGCCAGCAGCTTGGACCCTCAAGTGGGCTACACCTTC

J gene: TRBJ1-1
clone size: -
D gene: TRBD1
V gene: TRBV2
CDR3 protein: CASSGRTGGNTEAFF
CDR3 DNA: TGTGCCAGCAGTGGTAGGACAGGCGGGAACACTGAAGCTTTCTTT

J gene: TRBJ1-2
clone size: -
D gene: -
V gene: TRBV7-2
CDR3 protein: CASSLDRENYGYTF
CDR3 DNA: TGTGCCAGCAGCTTAGACAGGGAGAACTATGGCTACACCTTC

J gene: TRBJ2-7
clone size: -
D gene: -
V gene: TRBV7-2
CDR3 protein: CASSLEATGLEQYF
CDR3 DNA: TGTGCCAGCAGCTTAGAAGCCACAGGGCTCGAGCAGTACTTC

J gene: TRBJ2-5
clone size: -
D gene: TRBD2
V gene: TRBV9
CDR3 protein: CASSRPGASGTLQETQYF
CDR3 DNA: TGTGCCAGCAGCCGCCCTGGGGCTAGCGGGACCCTCCAAGAGACCCAGTACTTC

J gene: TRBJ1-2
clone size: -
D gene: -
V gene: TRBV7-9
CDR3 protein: CASSLVLENYGYTF
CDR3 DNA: TGTGCCAGCAGCTTAGTCCTGGAGAACTATGGCTACACCTTC

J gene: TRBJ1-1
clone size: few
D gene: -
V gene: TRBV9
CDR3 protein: CASSVSRGEAFF
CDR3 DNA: TGTGCCAGCAGCGTCAGCAGGGGTGAAGCTTTCTTT

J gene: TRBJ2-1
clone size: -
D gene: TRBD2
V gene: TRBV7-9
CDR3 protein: CASSQTSGGSSYNEQFF
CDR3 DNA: TGTGCCAGCAGCCAGACTAGCGGGGGTAGCTCCTACAATGAGCAGTTCTTC

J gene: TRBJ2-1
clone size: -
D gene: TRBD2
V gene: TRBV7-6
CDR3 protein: CASSLVSGGVKDEQFF
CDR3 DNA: TGTGCCAGCAGCTTAGTTAGCGGGGGGGTTAAGGATGAGCAGTTCTTC

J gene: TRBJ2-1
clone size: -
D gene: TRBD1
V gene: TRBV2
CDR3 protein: CASRIGQGSDEQFF
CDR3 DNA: TGTGCCAGCAGAATCGGACAGGGTAGTGATGAGCAGTTCTTC

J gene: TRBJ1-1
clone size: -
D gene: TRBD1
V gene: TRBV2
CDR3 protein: CASRDRRTFF
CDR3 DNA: TGTGCCAGCAGGGACAGGAGGACTTTCTTT

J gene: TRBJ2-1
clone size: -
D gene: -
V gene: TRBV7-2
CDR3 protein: CASSRNSYNEQFF
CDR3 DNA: TGTGCCAGCAGCCGAAACTCCTACAATGAGCAGTTCTTC

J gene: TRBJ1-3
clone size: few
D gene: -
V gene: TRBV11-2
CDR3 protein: CASSLDRTVAAGNTIYF
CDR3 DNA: TGTGCCAGCAGCTTAGATCGGACGGTGGCGGCCGGAAACACCATATATTTT

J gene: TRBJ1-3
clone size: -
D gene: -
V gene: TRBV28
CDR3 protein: CASSSSGFGNTIYF
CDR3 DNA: TGTGCCAGCAGTTCCTCAGGGTTCGGAAACACCATATATTTT

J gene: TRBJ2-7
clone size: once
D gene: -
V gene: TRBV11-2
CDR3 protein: CASSSGPRYEQYF
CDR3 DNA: TGTGCCAGCAGCTCGGGACCCCGCTACGAGCAGTACTTC

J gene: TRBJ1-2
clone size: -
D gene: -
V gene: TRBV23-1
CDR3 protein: CASSQHGLGYTF
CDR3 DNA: TGCGCCAGCAGTCAACATGGGCTTGGCTACACCTTC

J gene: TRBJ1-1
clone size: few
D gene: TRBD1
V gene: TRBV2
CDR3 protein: CASSRQGGVTEAFF
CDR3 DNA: TGTGCCAGCAGCCGACAGGGCGGCGTCACTGAAGCTTTCTTT

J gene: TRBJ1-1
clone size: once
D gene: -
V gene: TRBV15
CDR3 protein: CATSSRQFMNTEAFF
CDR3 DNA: TGTGCCACCAGCAGTCGACAGTTTATGAACACTGAAGCTTTCTTT

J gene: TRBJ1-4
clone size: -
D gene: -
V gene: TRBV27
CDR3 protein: CASSLQGMTNEKLFF
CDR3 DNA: TGTGCCAGCAGTTTACAGGGTATGACTAATGAAAAACTGTTTTTT

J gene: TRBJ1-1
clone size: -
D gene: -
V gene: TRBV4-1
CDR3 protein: CASSRNSGTGVDTEAFF
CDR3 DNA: TGCGCCAGCAGCCGTAACTCCGGTACAGGCGTCGACACTGAAGCTTTCTTT

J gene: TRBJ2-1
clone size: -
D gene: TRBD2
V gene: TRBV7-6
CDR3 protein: CASSLGLAGVEQFF
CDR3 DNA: TGTGCCAGCAGCTTAGGGCTAGCGGGGGTTGAGCAGTTCTTC

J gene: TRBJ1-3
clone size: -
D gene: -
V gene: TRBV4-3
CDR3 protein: CASSQDSSRNLIYF
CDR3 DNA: TGCGCCAGCAGCCAAGATTCGAGTCGGAACCTCATATATTTT